A single sample is the source of the 9 T cell receptor beta chains below, sequenced in a study of tumor-infiltrating lymphocytes in primary liver carcinoma. Using a constant-region primer together with ProtoScript II reverse transcriptase, TCR beta cDNA was made from roughly 500 ng of total RNA. Three nested multiplex PCR rounds, a slightly modified ARM-PCR method, built the TCR beta libraries. Primers for the first two PCR rounds were TRBV1-TRBV30 forward primers and a C-beta reverse primer (about 11 cycles per round). TCRdb processed the multiplex PCR reads anew with MiXCR; each CDR3 protein has one entry. The sample has 320,000 or so distinct CDR3 sequences, roughly two thirds seen once. Germline DNA was also extracted, while the blood RNA originated from unsorted whole blood. The sample comprised peripheral blood. These receptors were collected from a man in his forties or fifties with primary liver carcinoma and hepatitis B virus infection.

Note on this clonotype: This may arise from a read error, as a much more abundant clone is one base away. V usage is TRBV5-4 and J usage is TRBJ2-3, with TRBD2 matching 13 bases. This CDR3 is built from 15 residues. Germline lookup yields CDR1 SGHNT and CDR2 YYREEE (reference sequence). This CDR3 is CASSSGLAGTDMQYF. Written as DNA, the CDR3 is TGTGCCAGCAGCTCGGGACTAGCGGGGACAGATATGCAGTATTTT.

Details on this clonotype: No conserved phenylalanine or tryptophan ends this CDR3, so it is likely a read error. This chain links TRBV6-2 or TRBV6-3 with TRBJ2-2, with D perhaps given as TRBD1 or TRBD2 (5 bases each). The CDR3 loop spans 18 amino acids. The V gene lost 4 bases and the J gene lost 5 bases, with 23 bases spanning the gap. CDR1 and CDR2 (germline): MNHEY, SVGEGT. The CDR3 DNA reads as TGTGCCAGCAGTTCCACCACAGTATACTGGGACCTTACCGGGGAGCTGTTTATT. This translates into CASSSTTVYWDLTGELFI.

CDR3 sequence reads: CARGSGRAGKQFF. CDR3 in DNA: TGTGCAAGAGGTAGCGGGAGGGCCGGTAAGCAGTTCTTC. The rearrangement joins TRBV6-5 to TRBJ2-1; the match to TRBD2 covers 11 bases. Germline assignment: CDR1 MNHEY and CDR2 SVGAGI. The CDR3 runs 13 residues.

With regard to this clonotype: At one end, the junction sequence differs from germline, possibly due to a read error. The chain employs TRBV2 and TRBJ2-2, with a weak D call TRBD1 (5 bases). Germline V gene lookup returns CDR1 SNHLY and CDR2 FYNNEI. This CDR3 has 15 residues. CDR3 in amino acids: CVSSDQGSNTGELFF. DNA for the CDR3: TGTGTCAGCAGTGATCAGGGATCGAACACCGGTGAGCTGTTTTTT.

This clonotype appeared many times. CDR3 in amino acids: CASSRGLLAKNIQYF. CDR3 nucleotides: TGTGCCAGCAGCCGGGGACTCCTAGCCAAAAACATTCAGTACTTC. The genes are TRBV14 and TRBJ2-4; tentatively, D is TRBD2 (6 bases). Trimming removed 4 bases at V and 0 bases at J, with 10 bases between. Germline CDR1 SGHDN, CDR2 FVKESK. The CDR3 contains 15 residues.

This clonotype came up many times. The genes are TRBV12-3 or TRBV12-4 and TRBJ2-5, with D unclear. This CDR3 has 13 residues. V gave up 1 base and J gave up 6 bases, with 9 bases separating them. The CDR3 spells CASSLVGGKTQYF. CDR3 bases: TGTGCCAGCAGTTTAGTCGGCGGTAAGACCCAGTACTTC.

Remarks on this clonotype: With a much larger clone just one base away, this may be a read error. The chain employs TRBV4-3 and TRBJ1-6; the match to TRBD1 covers 7 bases. Germline trimming cut 0 bases from V and 7 bases from J; bases unmatched to any gene: 3. The CDR3 length is 15 residues. In germline, CDR1 is LGHNA, CDR2 YSLEER. Here the CDR3 DNA reads TGCGCCAGCAGCCAAGAAGGGGACAGAAATTCACCCCTCCACTTT. Translating it yields CASSQEGDRNSPLHF.

The rearrangement joins TRBV5-1 to TRBJ2-1, with D uncertain. V was clipped by 0 bases and J by 12 bases, with 13 bases between them. Germline V gene lookup returns CDR1 SGHRS and CDR2 YFSETQ. The CDR3 is 13 amino acids. CDR3 in DNA: TGCGCCAGCAGCTTGGGAAAACATGGAAGGCAGTTCTTC. This sequence encodes CASSLGKHGRQFF.

The chain carries TRBV4-3 and TRBJ2-3, with D hard to call. V was clipped by 4 bases and J by 6 bases, with 14 bases between them. The CDR3 is made up of 14 amino acids. Germline-derived CDR1 and CDR2 are LGHNA and YSLEER. This CDR3 is CASSRDLRPDTQYF. For the CDR3, the DNA is TGCGCCAGCAGCCGAGATTTGAGACCGGATACGCAGTATTTT.